This T cell receptor beta chain was identified during a study of blood T cell repertoires in COVID-19. Study-level information: Spain, Italy and the United States supplied samples that represented acute and convalescent COVID-19. The analysed material was cDNA or gDNA that came from T cells, B-cell-depleted T cells, or PBMCs.

The germline V gene has CDR1 MNHEY and CDR2 SVGEGT. V gave up 4 bases and J gave up 7 bases, with 14 bases separating them. There are 14 residues in the CDR3. In the original workflow: Reference gene primer amplification gave estimated nucleated cell counts. The protocol was immunoSEQ multiplex PCR, while the TCRdb copy is restricted to in-frame clones and leaves out a portion. The DNA was the basis for D and trimming; V, J and clone size are from that table. The sample has fewer than 140,000 clones, 70% to 75% seen once. This TCR came from a human donor with acute or convalescent COVID-19. The donor label of this sample is uncertain. The chain uses TRBV6-2 or TRBV6-3 and TRBJ1-5, with a possible D match to TRBD1 (5 bases). Sequencing used peripheral blood. The DNA of the CDR3 is TGTGCCAGCAGTTCCCCGGGGGGAGCCCAGCCCCAGCATTTT. Protein sequence: CASSSPGGAQPQHF.